This T cell receptor beta chain was observed in a study of T cell repertoires in cytomegalovirus infection. Across the study: Recently identified HLA-C-restricted and well-studied HLA-B-restricted CMV epitopes were used. Study-wide points: Ex vivo, HLA-C-restricted CMV-specific TCR beta clonotypes prevailed over the rest of the response. Cumulative public TCR beta family frequency identified CMV carriers with the relevant HLA.

This clonotype has ten or more counts. The antigen is not known. V was trimmed by 4 bases and J by 2 bases, leaving 13 bases between them. The CDR3 consists of 15 residues. The germline CDR1 and CDR2 sequences are SGHVS and FNYEAQ. TCRdb ran MiXCR on the reads and lists one entry per CDR3 protein. The sample yields approximately 1,000,000 distinct CDR3 sequences, 31% seen once. The J gene is TRBJ2-3, the V gene TRBV7-6, with a possible D match to TRBD2 (5 bases). The receptor was isolated from a human donor in good health (CMV status not recorded). Some clones in this sample may be carry-over from other donors' samples. Sequencing was performed on cultured CD8+ T cells from PBMCs, taken from culture after CMV antigen stimulation. DNA for the CDR3: TGTGCCAGCAGCTACAATGGACTCCTCACAGATACGCAGTATTTT. It is translated as CASSYNGLLTDTQYF.